A single TCR beta chain is shown here with its context. This record comes from a study of early T cells in non-severe SARS-CoV-2 infection. Study-wide context: The study sequenced bulk RNA from unsorted whole blood, with chains unpaired.

The V end was cut by 5 bases, the J end by 5 bases, with 10 bases between. The CDR3 sequence is 12 residues long. Per the germline V gene, CDR1 is SGHAT and CDR2 is FQNNGV. TCRdb called the 5' RACE reads again in MiXCR, with one record for every CDR3 protein. The profile shows tens of thousands of distinct CDR3 sequences, about 14% of them singletons. Sequencing was performed on whole blood, taken at baseline. The chain links TRBV11-2 to TRBJ2-7, with D possibly matching TRBD2 (5 bases). The sequence was obtained from an adult who was a healthcare worker with PCR-confirmed SARS-CoV-2 infection or an uninfected control (not recorded which). CDR3 DNA sequence: TGTGCCAGCAGCCCCTTCGGGAACGAGCAGTACTTC. Encoded protein: CASSPFGNEQYF.